Following are 8 T cell receptor beta chains from one sample sequenced in a study of brain T cells in children with intractable seizures. Only in-frame clones appear in the TCRdb table, and some are missing; sequencing was by immunoSEQ multiplex PCR. The sample shows about 340,000 clones, nearly 95% of them seen only once. Sample time point: blood from clinic visit 5 months post-surgery; TSC patient then seizure free. The source material was peripheral blood, sampled roughly 5 months after surgery. These receptors came from a boy under two years old with tuberous sclerosis and intractable seizures.

This clone was observed a single time. CDR3 DNA sequence: TGTGCCAGCCCGAGGGTTAGTACGGCTAACTATGGCTACACCTTC. Translation: CASPRVSTANYGYTF. The rearrangement uses TRBV21-1 and TRBJ1-2. TRBV21-1 is deemed a pseudogene. The CDR3 is made up of 15 amino acids.

The chain has TRBV7-2 and TRBJ2-1, with TRBD2 matching over 10 bases. V trimming: 1 base; J trimming: 11 bases; junction bases outside the gene matches: 5. Germline CDR1 is SGHTA and CDR2 is FQGNSA. This CDR3 has 14 amino acids. The CDR3 here is CASSLVLAGEKQFF. The CDR3 coding sequence is TGTGCCAGCAGCTTAGTCCTAGCGGGGGAGAAGCAGTTCTTC.

The gene calls are TRBV2 and TRBJ1-3; D gene uncertain. The V and J ends lost 3 bases and 0 bases respectively, with 9 bases between them. The CDR3 consists of 15 residues. CDR1 SNHLY and CDR2 FYNNEI come from the germline V gene. CDR3: CASSESRASGNTIYF. The CDR3 nucleotides read TGTGCCAGCAGTGAGTCGAGGGCCTCTGGAAACACCATATATTTT.

To note about this clone: Additional DNA sequences in this sample encode the identical CDR3. The chain links TRBV6-1 to TRBJ2-3; 11 bases map to TRBD1. The CDR3 spans 14 residues. Germline V gene lookup returns CDR1 MNHNS and CDR2 SASEGT. The ends lost 3 bases at V and 4 bases at J; junction bases unmatched: 0. The CDR3 loop is CASSEGQGADTQYF. CDR3 nucleotide sequence: TGTGCCAGCAGTGAGGGACAGGGGGCAGATACGCAGTATTTT.

V and J are TRBV20-1 and TRBJ2-7; D gene unclear. Deletions cut 3 bases from V and 4 bases from J, with 4 bases between. Germline V gives CDR1 DFQATT, CDR2 SNEGSKA (reference sequence). This CDR3 has 10 residues. CDR3 coding DNA: TGCAGTGCTAGTATGTACGAGCAGTACTTC. Protein: CSASMYEQYF.

V and J are TRBV5-4 and TRBJ2-5, with 8 bases lining up with TRBD2. The CDR3 contains 14 residues. The germline CDR1 and CDR2 sequences are SGHNT and YYREEE (reference sequence). J was trimmed by 3 bases and V by 3 bases; bases with no gene match: 4. CDR3 sequence: CASSYRRGEETQYF. Here the CDR3 DNA reads TGTGCCAGCAGCTACCGGCGGGGGGAAGAGACCCAGTACTTC.

The CDR3 nucleotides are TGTGCCAGCAGCTTTATGGGGAGTAACACTGAAGCTTTCTTT. This translates into CASSFMGSNTEAFF. The chain employs TRBV11-2 and TRBJ1-1; D is ambiguous. Germline loops: CDR1 SGHAT, CDR2 FQNNGV. The ends were cut back, 3 bases at V and 2 bases at J, with 10 bases in the middle. CDR3 length: 14 residues.

The rearrangement joins TRBV2 to TRBJ1-1; 9 bases map to TRBD1. Germline trimming cut 4 bases from V and 4 bases from J; bases unmatched to any gene: 7. The CDR3 totals 15 residues. CDR1 is SNHLY and CDR2 is FYNNEI in the germline V gene. CDR3 DNA sequence: TGTGCCAGCAGTGCAGGACAGGGGCTGGGCACTGAAGCTTTCTTT. Residues: CASSAGQGLGTEAFF.